This entry describes one T cell receptor (beta chain). Its antigen remains unidentified. The data derive from a study of tumor-infiltrating lymphocytes in primary liver carcinoma. About the research overall: Surgery removed the patients' primary liver carcinoma. The study reported T1-T3 N0M0 tumors spanning 4.2 to 10 cm. Study results and caveats: Tumors had a top-250-clone fraction that was significantly higher than blood (p = 0.039). Unsorted bulk sampling ruled out any CD4+ versus CD8+ repertoire comparison.

From roughly 470 ng total RNA, TCR beta cDNA was generated with a primer in the constant region. Libraries of TCR beta came from three nested multiplex PCR rounds with slightly modified ARM-PCR. The study ran its first two PCR rounds for roughly 11 cycles each, using TRBV1-TRBV30 forward primers and a C-beta reverse primer. TCRdb ran MiXCR on the multiplex PCR reads and lists one entry per CDR3 protein. The sample carries 300,000 to 350,000 distinct CDR3 sequences, almost 65% recorded once. Extraction also yielded germline DNA, while blood RNA was obtained from unsorted whole blood. Germline V gene sequence: CDR1 LGHNA, CDR2 YNFKEQ. J gave up 7 bases and V 3 bases, and 11 bases lay outside the gene matches. The CDR3 has 15 amino acids.

V gene TRBV4-2 combines with J gene TRBJ2-5; 7 positions agree with TRBD1. The sample taken for sequencing was peripheral blood. The source is a man in his forties with primary liver carcinoma and hepatitis B virus infection. CDR3 region: CASSQDRDRQRTQYF. The CDR3 nucleotides read TGTGCCAGCAGCCAGGACCGGGACAGACAAAGGACCCAGTACTTC.